A single sample is the source of the 17 T cell receptor beta chains below, sequenced in a study of cytomegalovirus exposure and HLA in healthy donors. This table comes from immunoSEQ multiplex PCR, and its TCRdb copy is limited to in-frame clones, with some not included. The repertoire holds 250,000 or so clones, with approximately 90% as singletons. Sequenced input: PBMCs. The origin of the receptors is a man between 18 and 35 years old in good health and CMV-seronegative.

This clone has only one observation. The rearrangement joins TRBV4-1 to TRBJ1-5, with D possibly being TRBD1 (5 bases). V gave up 1 base and J gave up 0 bases, with 10 bases separating them. Germline loops: CDR1 MGHRA, CDR2 YSYEKL. This CDR3 contains 16 residues. Here the CDR3 DNA reads TGCGCCAGCAGCCAAGGGGGCAGTTATAGCAATCAGCCCCAGCATTTT. It encodes CASSQGGSYSNQPQHF.

CDR3 coding DNA: TGCAGCGTTGGGTTTGGAGGGGGGGCTTTAGATACGCAGTATTTT. Amino acid sequence: CSVGFGGGALDTQYF. This chain joins TRBV29-1 and TRBJ2-3, with D possibly being TRBD2 (7 bases). Germline V gene data show CDR1 as SQVTM and CDR2 as ANQGSEA. V lost 4 bases and J 5 bases, leaving 19 bases between the germline ends. The CDR3 loop spans 15 amino acids.

The V gene is TRBV7-2, the J gene TRBJ2-1, with D unresolved. The CDR3 is 12 residues long. V lost 5 bases and J 10 bases, leaving 12 bases between the germline ends. Germline assignment: CDR1 SGHTA and CDR2 FQGNSA. CDR3 nucleotide sequence: TGTGCCAGCAGCCAGGCCGGAAGAGAGCAGTTCTTC. This encodes CASSQAGREQFF.

This sequence joins TRBV7-9 and TRBJ2-3; TRBD2 agrees at 10 bases. Losses at the gene ends were 6 bases for V and 3 bases for J; bases not matched to a gene: 6. Germline CDR1 and CDR2: SEHNR and FQNEAQ (reference sequence). The CDR3 has 15 amino acids. CDR3 nucleotides: TGTGCCAGCAGTCCTACTAGCGGGGTTACAGATACGCAGTATTTT. This sequence encodes CASSPTSGVTDTQYF.

The chain recombines TRBV7-2 with TRBJ2-1, with 16 bases matching TRBD2. The CDR3 has 18 amino acids. V lost 3 bases, J lost 5 bases, and 7 bases stayed unmatched. From germline, CDR1 is SGHTA and CDR2 FQGNSA. The CDR3 sequence is CASSFSGTSGRGNNEQFF. The CDR3 nucleotides are TGTGCCAGCAGCTTTTCCGGGACTAGCGGGAGGGGAAACAATGAGCAGTTCTTC.

The rearrangement links TRBV6-5 to TRBJ2-5, with D possibly TRBD1 on 6 matching bases. The CDR3 sequence is 15 residues long. V lost 0 bases and J 5 bases, leaving 13 bases between the germline ends. The germline V gene encodes CDR1 MNHEY and CDR2 SVGAGI. The CDR3, as DNA: TGTGCCAGCAGTTACTCGATCACAGGGACGGAGACCCAGTACTTC. Translating it yields CASSYSITGTETQYF.

This clone showed up just once. The rearrangement joins TRBV27 to TRBJ2-7; 15 nucleotides align to TRBD2. This CDR3 region has 14 residues. Germline values: CDR1 MNHEY, CDR2 SMNVEV (reference sequence). V lost 7 bases and J lost 6; bases outside the gene matches: 4. This chain's CDR3 is CASTGLAGGLEQYF. The CDR3 coding sequence is TGTGCCAGCACGGGACTAGCGGGAGGCCTCGAGCAGTACTTC.

J is TRBJ2-1 and V is TRBV11-2; TRBD1 aligns across 10 bases. The ends lost 4 bases at V and 8 bases at J; junction bases unmatched: 8. The CDR3 contains 15 residues. The germline V gene encodes CDR1 SGHAT and CDR2 FQNNGV. The chain's CDR3 is CASSSPTGGLHEQFF. CDR3 DNA: TGTGCCAGCAGCTCGCCGACAGGGGGCTTACATGAGCAGTTCTTC.

The rearrangement joins TRBV9 to TRBJ2-3; D remains ambiguous. The CDR3 consists of 16 residues. V lost 0 bases and J lost 0, with 11 bases in between. From germline, CDR1 is SGDLS and CDR2 YYNGEE. The CDR3 loop is CASSVDPGSSTDTQYF. The CDR3 region has the DNA TGTGCCAGCAGCGTAGACCCAGGCTCTAGCACAGATACGCAGTATTTT.

V gene TRBV23-1 combines with J gene TRBJ2-2, with 9 bases that match TRBD2. TRBV23-1 is reported as an ORF; its role is uncertain. CDR3 length equals 17 residues. The V and J ends lost 4 bases and 6 bases, in that order; junction bases with no gene match: 12. DNA of the CDR3: TGCGCCAGCAGTCTGATTTGCGGGAGGGCCTGTGCCGGGGAGCTGTTTTTT. Amino acids: CASSLICGRACAGELFF.

The rearrangement uses TRBV2 and TRBJ1-4; 7 bases are a match to TRBD1. Trimming took 6 bases from V and 7 from J; bases not matched to a gene: 5. CDR3 length equals 13 residues. Germline V gene data show CDR1 as SNHLY and CDR2 as FYNNEI. The CDR3 reads CASSANRGEKLFF. CDR3 nucleotide sequence: TGTGCCAGCAGCGCGAACAGGGGTGAAAAACTGTTTTTT.

The chain has TRBV29-1 and TRBJ1-2; 7 nucleotides match TRBD1. With V trimmed by 3 bases and J by 6 bases, 7 bases remained unmatched. The CDR3 covers 13 residues. Germline V gene sequence: CDR1 SQVTM, CDR2 ANQGSEA. CDR3 in amino acids: CSVEQQGNNGYTF. DNA for the CDR3: TGCAGCGTTGAGCAACAGGGGAACAATGGCTACACCTTC.

V gene TRBV7-9 combines with J gene TRBJ2-2; no reliable D call. The V gene's germline CDR1 is SEHNR and CDR2 FQNEAQ (reference sequence). The CDR3 is 13 residues long. Trimming took 5 bases from V and 6 from J, leaving 10 bases between them. The CDR3 DNA sequence: TGTGCCAGCAGCCCTCCTACTTCCGGGGAGCTGTTTTTT. Encoded protein: CASSPPTSGELFF.

The chain recombines TRBV5-6 with TRBJ2-1; perhaps TRBD2 as D (6 bases). The germline gives CDR1 SGHDT, CDR2 YYEEEE. This CDR3 has 15 residues. The germline V and J ends were trimmed by 3 bases and 6 bases, with 16 bases remaining between them. This CDR3 is CASSSVLALANEQFF. The CDR3 DNA follows: TGTGCCAGCAGCTCCGTACTAGCTTTGGCCAATGAGCAGTTCTTC.

The chain couples TRBV4-3 to TRBJ1-2; D is ambiguous. The CDR3 runs to 14 residues. V was trimmed by 3 bases and J by 1 base, leaving 9 bases between them. Looked up from germline, CDR1 is LGHNA and CDR2 is YSLEER. This CDR3 is CASSQPGFNYGYTF. The CDR3 coding sequence is TGCGCCAGCAGCCAGCCGGGATTTAACTATGGCTACACCTTC.

The chain is built from TRBV2 and TRBJ1-4, with 7 bases lining up with TRBD1. Looked up from germline, CDR1 is SNHLY and CDR2 is FYNNEI. The CDR3 totals 15 residues. The V and J ends lost 6 bases and 10 bases, in that order; junction bases with no gene match: 14. CDR3 sequence reads: CASRATGVGEGKLFF. The CDR3 DNA reads TGTGCCAGCAGGGCCACAGGGGTCGGCGAGGGAAAACTGTTTTTT.

This chain joins TRBV30 and TRBJ2-7; D gene unclear. Germline lookup yields CDR1 GTSNPN and CDR2 SVGIG (reference sequence). Trimming took off 3 bases at V and 4 bases at J, with 7 bases between the two ends. The CDR3 sequence is 11 residues long. The chain's CDR3 is CAWRSSYEQYF. For the CDR3, the DNA is TGTGCCTGGAGGTCCTCTTACGAGCAGTACTTC.